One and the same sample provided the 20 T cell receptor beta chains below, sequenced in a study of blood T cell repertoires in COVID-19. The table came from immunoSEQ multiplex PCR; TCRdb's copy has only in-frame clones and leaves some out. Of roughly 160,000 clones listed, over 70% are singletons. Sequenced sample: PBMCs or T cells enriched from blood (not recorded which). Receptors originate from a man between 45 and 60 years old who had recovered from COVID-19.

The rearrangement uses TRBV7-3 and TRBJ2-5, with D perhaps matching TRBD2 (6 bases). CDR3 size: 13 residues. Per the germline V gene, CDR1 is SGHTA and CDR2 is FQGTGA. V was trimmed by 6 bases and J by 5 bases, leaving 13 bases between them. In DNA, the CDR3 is TGTGCCAGCAGTACGGGAGTGGGGGAGACCCAGTACTTC. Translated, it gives CASSTGVGETQYF.

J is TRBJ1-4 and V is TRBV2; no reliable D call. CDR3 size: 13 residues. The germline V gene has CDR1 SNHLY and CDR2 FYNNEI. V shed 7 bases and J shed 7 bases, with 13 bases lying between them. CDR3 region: CASMIRASEKLFF. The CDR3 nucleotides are TGTGCCAGCATGATCCGCGCGTCTGAAAAACTGTTTTTT.

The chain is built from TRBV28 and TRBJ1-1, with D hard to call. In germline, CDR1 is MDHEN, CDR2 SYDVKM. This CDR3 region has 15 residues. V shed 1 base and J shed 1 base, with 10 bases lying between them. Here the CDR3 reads CASSLYGESNTEAFF. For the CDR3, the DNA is TGTGCCAGCAGTTTATATGGGGAGTCGAACACTGAAGCTTTCTTT.

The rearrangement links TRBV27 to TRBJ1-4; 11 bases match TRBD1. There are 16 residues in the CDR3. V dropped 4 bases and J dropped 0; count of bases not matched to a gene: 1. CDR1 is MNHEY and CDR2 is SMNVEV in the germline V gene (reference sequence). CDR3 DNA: TGTGCCAGCAGTTGGACAGGGGGCGCAACTAATGAAAAACTGTTTTTT. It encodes CASSWTGGATNEKLFF. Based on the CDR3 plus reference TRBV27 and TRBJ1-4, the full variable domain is EAQVTQNPRYLITVTGKKLTVTCSQNMNHEYMSWYRQDPGLGLRQIYYSMNVEVTDKGDVPEGYKVSRKEKRNFPLILESPSPNQTSLYFCASSWTGGATNEKLFFGSGTQLSVL.

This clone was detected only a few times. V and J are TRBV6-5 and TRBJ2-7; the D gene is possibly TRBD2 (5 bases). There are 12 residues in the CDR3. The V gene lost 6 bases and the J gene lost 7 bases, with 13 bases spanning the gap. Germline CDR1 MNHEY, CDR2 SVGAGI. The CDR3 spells CASRFMGGEQYF. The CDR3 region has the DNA TGTGCCAGCAGATTCATGGGCGGGGAGCAGTACTTC.

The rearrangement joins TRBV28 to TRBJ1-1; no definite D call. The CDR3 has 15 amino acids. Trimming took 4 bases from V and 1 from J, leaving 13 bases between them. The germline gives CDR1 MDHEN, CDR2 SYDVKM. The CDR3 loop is CASSSFSSGNTEAFF. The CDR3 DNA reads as TGTGCCAGCAGTTCGTTTAGTAGCGGGAACACTGAAGCTTTCTTT.

CDR3 sequence: CAISEGEHPQHF. The CDR3 DNA reads as TGTGCCATCAGTGAAGGGGAACATCCCCAGCATTTT. J is TRBJ1-5 and V is TRBV10-3; D perhaps matches TRBD1 (5 bases). The CDR3 consists of 12 residues. With 3 bases removed from V and 10 bases from J, the gap between germline ends came to 10 bases. Germline V lookup: CDR1 ENHRY, CDR2 SYGVKD.

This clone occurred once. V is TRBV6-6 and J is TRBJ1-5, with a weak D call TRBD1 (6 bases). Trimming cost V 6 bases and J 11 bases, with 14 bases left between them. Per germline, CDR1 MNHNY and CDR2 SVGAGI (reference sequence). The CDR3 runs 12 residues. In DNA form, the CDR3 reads TGTGCCAGCAGGGGGGCCTGGGACGCCCAGCATTTT. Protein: CASRGAWDAQHF.

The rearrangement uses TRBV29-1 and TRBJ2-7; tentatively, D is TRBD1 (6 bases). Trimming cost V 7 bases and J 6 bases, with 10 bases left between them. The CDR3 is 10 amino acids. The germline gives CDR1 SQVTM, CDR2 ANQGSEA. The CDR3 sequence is CSAGQSEQYF. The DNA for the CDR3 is TGCAGCGCCGGACAGTCCGAGCAGTACTTC.

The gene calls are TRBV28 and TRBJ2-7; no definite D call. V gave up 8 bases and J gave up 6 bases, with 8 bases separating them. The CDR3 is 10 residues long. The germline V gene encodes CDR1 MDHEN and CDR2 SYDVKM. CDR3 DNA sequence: TGTGCCAGCGGTCTAGGCGAGCAGTACTTC. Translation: CASGLGEQYF.

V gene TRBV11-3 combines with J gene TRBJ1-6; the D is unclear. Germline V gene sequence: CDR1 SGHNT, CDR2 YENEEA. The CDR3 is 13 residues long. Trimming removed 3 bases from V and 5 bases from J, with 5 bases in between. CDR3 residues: CASSFSDNSPLHF. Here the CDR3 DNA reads TGTGCCAGCAGCTTTTCTGATAATTCACCCCTCCACTTT. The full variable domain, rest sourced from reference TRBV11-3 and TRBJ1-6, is EAGVVQSPRYKIIEKKQPVAFWCNPISGHNTLYWYLQNLGQGPELLIRYENEEAVDDSQLPKDRFSAERLKGVDSTLKIQPAELGDSAVYLCASSFSDNSPLHFGNGTRLTVT.

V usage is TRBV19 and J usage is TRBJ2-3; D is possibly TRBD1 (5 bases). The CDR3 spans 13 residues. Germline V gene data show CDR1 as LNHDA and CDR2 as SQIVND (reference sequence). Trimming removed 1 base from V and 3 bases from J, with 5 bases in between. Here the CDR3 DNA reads TGTGCCAGTAGTATAGGGACAACAGATACGCAGTATTTT. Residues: CASSIGTTDTQYF.

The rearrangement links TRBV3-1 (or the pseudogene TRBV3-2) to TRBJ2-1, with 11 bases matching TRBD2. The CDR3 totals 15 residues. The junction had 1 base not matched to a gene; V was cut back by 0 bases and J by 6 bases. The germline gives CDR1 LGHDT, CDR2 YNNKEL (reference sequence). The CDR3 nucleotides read TGTGCCAGCAGCCAAGAACTAGCGGGAGTCAATGAGCAGTTCTTC. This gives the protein CASSQELAGVNEQFF.

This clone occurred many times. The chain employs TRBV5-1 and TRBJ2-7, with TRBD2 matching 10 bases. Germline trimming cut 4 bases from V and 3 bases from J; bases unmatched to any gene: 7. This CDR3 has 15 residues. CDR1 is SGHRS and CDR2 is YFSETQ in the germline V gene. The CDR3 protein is CASSTYLAGVYEQYF. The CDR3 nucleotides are TGCGCCAGCAGCACCTATCTAGCGGGAGTCTACGAGCAGTACTTC.

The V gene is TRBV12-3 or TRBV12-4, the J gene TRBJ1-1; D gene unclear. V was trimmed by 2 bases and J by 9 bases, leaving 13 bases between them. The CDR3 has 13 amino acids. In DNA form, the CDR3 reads TGTGCCAGCAGTTTACAGCGCGAGTCCAAAGCTTTCTTT. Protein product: CASSLQRESKAFF.

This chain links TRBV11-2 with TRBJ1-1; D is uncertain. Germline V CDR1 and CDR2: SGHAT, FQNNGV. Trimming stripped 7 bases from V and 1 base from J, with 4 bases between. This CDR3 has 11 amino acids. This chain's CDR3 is CASTGNTEAFF. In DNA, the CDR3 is TGTGCCAGCACGGGGAACACTGAAGCTTTCTTT.

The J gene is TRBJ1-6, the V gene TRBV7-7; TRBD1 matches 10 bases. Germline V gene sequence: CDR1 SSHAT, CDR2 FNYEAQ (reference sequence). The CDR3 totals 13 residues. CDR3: CATARDRGSPLHF. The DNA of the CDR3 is TGTGCTACCGCCCGGGACAGGGGTTCACCCCTCCACTTT.

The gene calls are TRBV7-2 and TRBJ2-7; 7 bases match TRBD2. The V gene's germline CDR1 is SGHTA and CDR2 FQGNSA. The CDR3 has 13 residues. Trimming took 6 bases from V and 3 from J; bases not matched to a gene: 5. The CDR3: CASRSGTDYEQYF. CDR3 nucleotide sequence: TGTGCCAGCAGGAGCGGGACGGACTACGAGCAGTACTTC.

The CDR3 loop reads CASSPLGAGGPVKTGELFF. The CDR3 DNA reads TGTGCCAGCAGCCCACTCGGGGCGGGGGGGCCGGTTAAGACCGGGGAGCTGTTTTTT. The chain recombines TRBV7-8 with TRBJ2-2; the match to TRBD2 covers 9 bases. Unmatched junction bases numbered 18, after V lost 5 bases and J lost 5 bases. The CDR3 contains 19 residues. In germline, CDR1 is SGHVS, CDR2 FQNEAQ. The variable domain in full, with the rest retrieved from reference TRBV7-8 and TRBJ2-2, is GAGVSQSPRYKVAKRGQDVALRCDPISGHVSLFWYQQALGQGPEFLTYFQNEAQLDKSGLPSDRFFAERPEGSVSTLKIQRTQQEDSAVYLCASSPLGAGGPVKTGELFFGEGSRLTVL.

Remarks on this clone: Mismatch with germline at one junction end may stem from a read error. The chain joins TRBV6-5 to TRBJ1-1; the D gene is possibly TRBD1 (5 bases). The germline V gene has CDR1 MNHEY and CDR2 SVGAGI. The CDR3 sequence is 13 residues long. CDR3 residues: CASSDSQGTEAFF. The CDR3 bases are TGTGCCAGCAGTGACTCCCAGGGCACTGAAGCTTTCTTT.